This TCR beta chain was documented in a study of cytomegalovirus exposure and HLA in healthy donors. Vbeta (60) and Jbeta (13) primers were used in the PCR. Profiled with immunoSEQ multiplex PCR; TCRdb holds only in-frame clones, not every one. The sample consists of under 110,000 clones, 70% to 80% of them appearing once. CDR1 and CDR2 from the germline V gene are MDHEN and SYDVKM. The CDR3 has 13 residues. After removal of 8 bases from V and 7 bases from J, the junction contained 8 bases not matched to a gene. The material sequenced was PBMCs. This TCR derives from a man aged 60 to 75 in good health and CMV-seronegative. This chain joins TRBV28 and TRBJ1-3; 7 bases agree with TRBD1. The CDR3 spells CASQQGSRNTIYF. CDR3 coding DNA: TGTGCCAGCCAACAGGGGTCGCGGAACACCATATATTTT. Together with reference TRBV28 and TRBJ1-3, the CDR3 gives the full variable domain: DVKVTQSSRYLVKRTGEKVFLECVQDMDHENMFWYRQDPGLGLRLIYFSYDVKMKEKGDIPEGYSVSREKKERFSLILESASTNQTSMYLCASQQGSRNTIYFGEGSWLTVV.